This T cell receptor (beta chain) was captured by sequencing in a study of T cell repertoires in cytomegalovirus infection. In the study overall: Both a matching HLA type and CMV infection were indicated by public TCR beta signatures. Study outcomes and limitations: HLA-C-restricted CMV clonotypes gave the most frequent clonotype in two of eight donors.

TCRdb independently ran MiXCR on the reads; one entry per CDR3 protein. The repertoire holds some 77,000 distinct CDR3 sequences, with less than 4.5% as singletons. Germline assignment: CDR1 MDHEN and CDR2 SYDVKM. The V end lost 1 base, the J end lost 2 bases, and 5 bases lay between the germline ends. The CDR3 has 13 residues. This clonotype was observed at least ten times. Its specificity is not known. Sequenced sample: PBMCs. The receptor comes from a human donor in good health (CMV status not recorded). Some clones in this sample may be carry-over from other donors' samples. This chain connects TRBV28 to TRBJ1-1; D call uncertain. The CDR3 region has the DNA TGTGCCAGCAGTTTATTGGGCAACACTGAAGCTTTCTTT. This codes for CASSLLGNTEAFF.